This record concerns one TCR beta chain sequence. Its target is unknown. The sample originates from a study of OX40 agonist ivuxolimab in advanced cancers. Overall study findings and caveats: Compared with CD4+, CD8+ T cells on average had more expanded clones.

Data came from immunoSEQ multiplex PCR; TCRdb stores just in-frame clones and leaves some out. The sample yields around 14,000 clones, about 77% seen once. This CDR3 region has 15 residues. From germline, CDR1 is ENHRY and CDR2 SYGVKD. The V gene lost 0 bases and the J gene lost 1 base, with 9 bases spanning the gap. This clonotype originated in an adult with an advanced solid tumor such as melanoma, head and neck, liver or kidney cancer. This chain uses TRBV10-3 with TRBJ1-1; D may be TRBD1 (6 bases). The sequenced sample was CD4+ or CD8+ T cells sorted from blood, obtained in a trial of the OX40 agonist ivuxolimab. The CDR3 region is CAISESWGANTEAFF. In DNA, the CDR3 is TGTGCCATCAGTGAGTCGTGGGGGGCGAACACTGAAGCTTTCTTT.